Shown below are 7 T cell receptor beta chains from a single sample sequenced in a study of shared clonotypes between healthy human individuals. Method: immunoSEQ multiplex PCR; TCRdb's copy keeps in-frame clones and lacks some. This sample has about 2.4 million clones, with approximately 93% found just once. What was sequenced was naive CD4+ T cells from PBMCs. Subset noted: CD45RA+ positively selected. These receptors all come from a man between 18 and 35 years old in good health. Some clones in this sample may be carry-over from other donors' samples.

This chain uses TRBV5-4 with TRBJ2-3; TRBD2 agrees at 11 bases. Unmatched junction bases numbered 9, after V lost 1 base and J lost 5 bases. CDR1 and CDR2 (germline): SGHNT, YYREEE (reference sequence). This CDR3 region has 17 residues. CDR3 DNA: TGTGCCAGCAGCTTGATGTTAGCGGGAGGGCCTGGAGATACGCAGTATTTT. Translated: CASSLMLAGGPGDTQYF.

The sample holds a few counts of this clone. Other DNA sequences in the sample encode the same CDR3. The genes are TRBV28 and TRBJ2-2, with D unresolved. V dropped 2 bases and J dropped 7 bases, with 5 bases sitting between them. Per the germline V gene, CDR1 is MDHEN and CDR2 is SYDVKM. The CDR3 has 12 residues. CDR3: CASSLLGGELFF. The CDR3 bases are TGTGCCAGCAGTTTACTCGGCGGGGAGCTGTTTTTT. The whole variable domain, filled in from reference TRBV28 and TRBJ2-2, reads DVKVTQSSRYLVKRTGEKVFLECVQDMDHENMFWYRQDPGLGLRLIYFSYDVKMKEKGDIPEGYSVSREKKERFSLILESASTNQTSMYLCASSLLGGELFFGEGSRLTVL.

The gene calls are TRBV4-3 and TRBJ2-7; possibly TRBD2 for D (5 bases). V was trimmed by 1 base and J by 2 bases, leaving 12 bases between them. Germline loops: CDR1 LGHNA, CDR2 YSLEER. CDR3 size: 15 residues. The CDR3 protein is CASSQAVGSPYEQYF. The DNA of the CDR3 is TGCGCCAGCAGCCAAGCTGTGGGGAGTCCCTACGAGCAGTACTTC.

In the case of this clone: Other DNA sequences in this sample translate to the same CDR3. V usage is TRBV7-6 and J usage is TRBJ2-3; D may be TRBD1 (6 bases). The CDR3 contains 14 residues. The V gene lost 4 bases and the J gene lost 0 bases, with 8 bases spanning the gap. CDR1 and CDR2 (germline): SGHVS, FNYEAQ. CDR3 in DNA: TGTGCCAGCAGCTCGGGACAAAGCACAGATACGCAGTATTTT. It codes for CASSSGQSTDTQYF.

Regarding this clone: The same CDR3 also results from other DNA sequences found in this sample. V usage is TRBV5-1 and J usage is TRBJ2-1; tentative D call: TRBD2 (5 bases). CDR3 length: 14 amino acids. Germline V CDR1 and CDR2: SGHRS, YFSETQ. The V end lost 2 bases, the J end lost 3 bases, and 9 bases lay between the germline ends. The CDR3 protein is CASSLNGDYNEQFF. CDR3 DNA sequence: TGCGCCAGCAGCTTAAACGGGGACTACAATGAGCAGTTCTTC.

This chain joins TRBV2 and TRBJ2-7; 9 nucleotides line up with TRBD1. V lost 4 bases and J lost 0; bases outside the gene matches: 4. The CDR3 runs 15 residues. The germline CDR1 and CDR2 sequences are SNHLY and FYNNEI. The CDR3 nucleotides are TGTGCCAGCAGTGTCGGACAGGGGTCCTCCTACGAGCAGTACTTC. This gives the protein CASSVGQGSSYEQYF.

The CDR3 sequence is CAISDTRAGETQYF. Here the CDR3 DNA reads TGTGCCATCAGTGATACCCGGGCAGGAGAGACCCAGTACTTC. The chain recombines TRBV10-3 with TRBJ2-5, with no clear D. This CDR3 is built from 14 residues. Germline lookup yields CDR1 ENHRY and CDR2 SYGVKD. V dropped 3 bases and J dropped 4 bases, with 12 bases sitting between them.